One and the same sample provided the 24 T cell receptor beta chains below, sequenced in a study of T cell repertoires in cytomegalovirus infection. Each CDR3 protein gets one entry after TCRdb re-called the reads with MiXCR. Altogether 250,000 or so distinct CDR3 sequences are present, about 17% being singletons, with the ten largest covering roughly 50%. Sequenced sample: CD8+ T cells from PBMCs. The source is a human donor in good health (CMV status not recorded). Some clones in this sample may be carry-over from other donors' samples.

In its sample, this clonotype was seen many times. The CDR3 DNA sequence: TGTGCCAGCAGTAAGACTAGCCCTCAAGAGACCCAGTACTTC. This encodes CASSKTSPQETQYF. This sequence joins TRBV6-2 or TRBV6-3 and TRBJ2-5, with 7 bases aligning to TRBD2. Germline loops: CDR1 MNHEY, CDR2 SVGEGT. Trimming at V came to 5 bases and at J to 2 bases, leaving 5 bases not matched to a gene. The CDR3 has 14 amino acids.

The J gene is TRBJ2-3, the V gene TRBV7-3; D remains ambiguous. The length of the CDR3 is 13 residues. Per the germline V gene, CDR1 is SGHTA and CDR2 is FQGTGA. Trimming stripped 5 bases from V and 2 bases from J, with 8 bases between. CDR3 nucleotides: TGTGCCAGCAGCCCCGACCTCACAGATACGCAGTATTTT. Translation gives CASSPDLTDTQYF. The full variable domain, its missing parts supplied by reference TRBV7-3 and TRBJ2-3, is GAGVSQTPSNKVTEKGKYVELRCDPISGHTALYWYRQSLGQGPEFLIYFQGTGAADDSGLPNDRFFAVRPEGSVSTLKIQRTERGDSAVYLCASSPDLTDTQYFGPGTRLTVL.

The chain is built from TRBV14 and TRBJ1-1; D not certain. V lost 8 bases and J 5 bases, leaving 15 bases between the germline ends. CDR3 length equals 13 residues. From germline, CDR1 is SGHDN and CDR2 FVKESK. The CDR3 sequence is CASSFAGRTEAFF. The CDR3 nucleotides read TGTGCCAGCTCCTTCGCAGGCCGGACTGAAGCTTTCTTT.

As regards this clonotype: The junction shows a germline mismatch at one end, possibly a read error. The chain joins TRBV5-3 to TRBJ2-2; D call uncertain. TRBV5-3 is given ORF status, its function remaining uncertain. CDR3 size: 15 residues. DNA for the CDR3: TGTGCCAGCAGCTTGGTGGCAGAGGTCACCGGGGAGCTGTTTTTT. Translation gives CASSLVAEVTGELFF.

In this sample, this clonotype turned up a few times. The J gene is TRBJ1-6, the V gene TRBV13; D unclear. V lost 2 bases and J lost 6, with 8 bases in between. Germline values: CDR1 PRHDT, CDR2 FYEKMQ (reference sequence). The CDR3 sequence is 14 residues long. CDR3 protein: CASSLKRTNSPLHF. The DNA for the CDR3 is TGTGCCAGCAGCTTAAAAAGGACTAATTCACCCCTCCACTTT.

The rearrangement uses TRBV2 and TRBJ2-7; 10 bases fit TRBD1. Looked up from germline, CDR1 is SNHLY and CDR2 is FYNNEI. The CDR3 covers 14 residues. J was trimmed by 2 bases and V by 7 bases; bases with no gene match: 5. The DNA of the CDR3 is TGTGCCAGCAACCCGGGACAGGGGACCTACGAGCAGTACTTC. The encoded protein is CASNPGQGTYEQYF.

The CDR3 protein is CASSYSNGGEAFF. The CDR3, as DNA: TGTGCCAGCAGTTACTCGAACGGGGGTGAAGCTTTCTTT. The genes are TRBV6-6 and TRBJ1-1; maybe TRBD1 (5 bases). The length of the CDR3 is 13 residues. Per germline, CDR1 MNHNY and CDR2 SVGAGI (reference sequence). Trimming pared 0 bases from V and 7 bases from J, leaving 9 bases between.

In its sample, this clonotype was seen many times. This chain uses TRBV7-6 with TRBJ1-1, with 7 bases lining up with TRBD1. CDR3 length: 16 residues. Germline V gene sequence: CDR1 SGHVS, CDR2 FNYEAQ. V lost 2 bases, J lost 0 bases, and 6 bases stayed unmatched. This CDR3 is CASSLNTGALNTEAFF. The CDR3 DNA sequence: TGTGCCAGCAGCTTAAACACAGGGGCCCTGAACACTGAAGCTTTCTTT.

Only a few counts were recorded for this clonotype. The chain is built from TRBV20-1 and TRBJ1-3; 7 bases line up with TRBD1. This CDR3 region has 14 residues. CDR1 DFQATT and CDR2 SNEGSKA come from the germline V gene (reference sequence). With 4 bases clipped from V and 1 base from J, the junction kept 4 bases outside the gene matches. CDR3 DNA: TGCAGTGCTATCGACAGGGTATCTGGAAACACCATATATTTT. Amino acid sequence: CSAIDRVSGNTIYF.

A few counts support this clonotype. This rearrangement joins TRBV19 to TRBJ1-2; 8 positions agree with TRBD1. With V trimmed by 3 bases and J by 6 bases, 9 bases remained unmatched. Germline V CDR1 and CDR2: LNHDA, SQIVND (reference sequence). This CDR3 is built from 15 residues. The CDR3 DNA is TGTGCCAGTAGTATTTATTTCCCGACAGGGGATGGCTACACCTTC. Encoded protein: CASSIYFPTGDGYTF.

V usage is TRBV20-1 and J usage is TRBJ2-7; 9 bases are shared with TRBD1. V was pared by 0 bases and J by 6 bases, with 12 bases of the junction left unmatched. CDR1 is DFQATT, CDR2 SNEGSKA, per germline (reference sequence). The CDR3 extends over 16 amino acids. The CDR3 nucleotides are TGCAGTGCTAGAGATTTGAGGGGGACAGGGTCGGGCGAGCAGTACTTC. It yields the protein CSARDLRGTGSGEQYF.

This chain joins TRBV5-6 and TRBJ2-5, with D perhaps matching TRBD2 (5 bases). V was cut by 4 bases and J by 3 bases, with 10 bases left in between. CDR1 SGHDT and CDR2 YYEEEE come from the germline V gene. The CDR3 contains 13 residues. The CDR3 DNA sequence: TGTGCCAGCAGCGCGGTCGGGGAAGAGACCCAGTACTTC. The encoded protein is CASSAVGEETQYF.

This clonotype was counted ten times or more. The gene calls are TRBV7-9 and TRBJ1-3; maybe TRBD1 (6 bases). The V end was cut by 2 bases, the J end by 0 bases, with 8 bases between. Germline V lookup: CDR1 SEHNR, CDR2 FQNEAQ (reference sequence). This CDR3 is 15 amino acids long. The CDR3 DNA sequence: TGTGCCAGCAGCTTACGGACAGACTCTGGAAACACCATATATTTT. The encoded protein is CASSLRTDSGNTIYF.

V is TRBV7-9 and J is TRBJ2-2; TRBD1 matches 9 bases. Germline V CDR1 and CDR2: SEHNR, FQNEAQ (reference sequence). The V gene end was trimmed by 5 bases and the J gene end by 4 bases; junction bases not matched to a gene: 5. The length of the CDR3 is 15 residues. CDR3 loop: CASSGGDRVTGELFF. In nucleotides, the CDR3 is TGTGCCAGCAGCGGCGGGGACAGGGTCACCGGGGAGCTGTTTTTT.

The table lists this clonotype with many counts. Here the CDR3 reads CSATDFLAGDYSGEQFF. CDR3 DNA sequence: TGCAGTGCTACCGACTTTCTAGCGGGGGACTATAGTGGTGAGCAGTTCTTC. The chain links TRBV20-1 to TRBJ2-1, with 10 bases matching TRBD2. The trim removed 4 bases at V and 9 bases at J, leaving 18 bases unmatched. The length of the CDR3 is 17 residues. The germline V gene has CDR1 DFQATT and CDR2 SNEGSKA (reference sequence).

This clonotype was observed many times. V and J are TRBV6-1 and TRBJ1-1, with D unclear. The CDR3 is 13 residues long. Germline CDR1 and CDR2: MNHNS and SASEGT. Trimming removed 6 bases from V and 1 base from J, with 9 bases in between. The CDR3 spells CASRGLRNTEAFF. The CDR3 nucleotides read TGTGCCAGCAGGGGTTTGCGGAACACTGAAGCTTTCTTT.

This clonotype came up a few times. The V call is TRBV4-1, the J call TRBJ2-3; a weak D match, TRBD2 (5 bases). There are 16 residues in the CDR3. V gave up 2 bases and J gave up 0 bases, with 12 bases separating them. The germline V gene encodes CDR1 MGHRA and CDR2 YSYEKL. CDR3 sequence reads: CASSQHPAESTDTQYF. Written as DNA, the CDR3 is TGCGCCAGCAGCCAACATCCAGCGGAAAGCACAGATACGCAGTATTTT.

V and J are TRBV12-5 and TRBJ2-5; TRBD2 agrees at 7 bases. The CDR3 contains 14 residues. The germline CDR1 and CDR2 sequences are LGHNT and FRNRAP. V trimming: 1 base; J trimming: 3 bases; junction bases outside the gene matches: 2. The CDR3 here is CASGLALAEETQYF. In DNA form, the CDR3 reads TGTGCTAGTGGTTTGGCCCTAGCGGAAGAGACCCAGTACTTC. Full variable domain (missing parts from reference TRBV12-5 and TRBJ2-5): DARVTQTPRHKVTEMGQEVTMRCQPILGHNTVFWYRQTMMQGLELLAYFRNRAPLDDSGMPKDRFSAEMPDATLATLKIQPSEPRDSAVYFCASGLALAEETQYFGPGTRLLVL.

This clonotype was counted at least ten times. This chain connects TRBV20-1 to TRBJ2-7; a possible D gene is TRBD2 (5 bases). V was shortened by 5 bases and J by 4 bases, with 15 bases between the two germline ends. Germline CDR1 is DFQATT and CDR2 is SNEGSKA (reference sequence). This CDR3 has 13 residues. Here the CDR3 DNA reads TGCAGTGCTCCGGTTGGGGAGCGGTACGAGCAGTACTTC. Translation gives CSAPVGERYEQYF.

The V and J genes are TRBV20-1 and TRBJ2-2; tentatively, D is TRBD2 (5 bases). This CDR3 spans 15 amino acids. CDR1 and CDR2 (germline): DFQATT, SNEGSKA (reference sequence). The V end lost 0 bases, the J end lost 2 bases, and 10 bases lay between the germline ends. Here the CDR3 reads CSARDQRENTGELFF. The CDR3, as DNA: TGCAGTGCTAGAGATCAGAGGGAAAACACCGGGGAGCTGTTTTTT.

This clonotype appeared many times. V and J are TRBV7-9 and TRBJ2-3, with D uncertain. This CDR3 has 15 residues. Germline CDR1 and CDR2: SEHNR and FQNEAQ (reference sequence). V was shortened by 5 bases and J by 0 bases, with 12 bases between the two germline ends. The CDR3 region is CASSLPYGSTDTQYF. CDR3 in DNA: TGTGCCAGCAGCCTCCCCTATGGGAGCACAGATACGCAGTATTTT.

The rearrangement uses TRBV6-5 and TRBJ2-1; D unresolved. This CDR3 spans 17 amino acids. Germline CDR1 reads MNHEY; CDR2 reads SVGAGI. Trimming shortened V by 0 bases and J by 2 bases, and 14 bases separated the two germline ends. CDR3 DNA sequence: TGTGCCAGCAGTTACTCGAAGCCTACATCCACCTACAATGAGCAGTTCTTC. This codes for CASSYSKPTSTYNEQFF.

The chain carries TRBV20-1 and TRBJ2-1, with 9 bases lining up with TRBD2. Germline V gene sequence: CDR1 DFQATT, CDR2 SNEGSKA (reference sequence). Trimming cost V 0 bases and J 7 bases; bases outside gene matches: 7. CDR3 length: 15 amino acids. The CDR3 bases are TGCAGTGCTAGAGATACGCTAGCGGGGAATAATGAGCAGTTCTTC. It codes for CSARDTLAGNNEQFF.

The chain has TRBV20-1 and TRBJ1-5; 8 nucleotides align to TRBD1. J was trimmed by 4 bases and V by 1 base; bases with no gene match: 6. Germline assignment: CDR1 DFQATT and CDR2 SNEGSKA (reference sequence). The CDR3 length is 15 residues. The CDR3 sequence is CSARAKDRENQPQHF. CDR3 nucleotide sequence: TGCAGTGCTAGAGCGAAGGACAGGGAGAATCAGCCCCAGCATTTT.